The clone carrying this TCR beta chain appeared many times. No antigen is known for it. Amplification of the TCR beta CDR3 regions used RNA transcripts (as template). RT-PCR was first run with HTBI primers, then multiplex PCR in a second round. MiXCR, applied by TCRdb to the multiplex PCR reads, yields one record per CDR3 protein. The table has some 350,000 distinct CDR3 sequences, about 15% seen once. The V gene's germline CDR1 is MNHEY and CDR2 SVGAGI. This CDR3 is built from 17 residues. The V gene end was trimmed by 7 bases and the J gene end by 3 bases; junction bases not matched to a gene: 18. By definition, stable hyperthyroidism involved no ophthalmopathy within 18 months of follow-up. This specimen comes from a study of Graves' ophthalmopathy and Graves' hyperthyroidism. General study results and limits: A majority of expanded thyroid clonotypes exceeding 0.001 frequency were likewise present in blood. Prediction of ophthalmopathy progression reached roughly 70% sensitivity and 72% to 80% specificity.

Sample: peripheral blood. The V and J genes are TRBV6-5 and TRBJ2-7; 7 bases are shared with TRBD2. The clonotype comes from an adult woman with stable Graves' hyperthyroidism. CDR3 sequence reads: CASNWGGERGPIYEQYF. The CDR3 DNA reads as TGTGCCAGCAACTGGGGGGGAGAGCGGGGCCCAATCTACGAGCAGTACTTC.